A single sample is the source of the 29 T cell receptor beta chains below, sequenced in a study of cytomegalovirus exposure and HLA in healthy donors. The assay was immunoSEQ multiplex PCR, and TCRdb's table has in-frame clones only and misses some. The sample has approximately 240,000 clones; just over 90% are singletons. Sequenced sample: PBMCs. The origin of the receptors is a young woman in good health and CMV-seronegative.

The CDR3 DNA follows: TGTGCCAGCAGTTTATTGGGTCTGGAGGGCCTATACGAGCAGTACTTC. Residues: CASSLLGLEGLYEQYF. The chain links TRBV27 to TRBJ2-7; D perhaps matches TRBD2 (6 bases). CDR1 and CDR2 (germline): MNHEY, SMNVEV (reference sequence). V was shortened by 1 base and J by 4 bases, with 17 bases between the two germline ends. The CDR3 is 16 amino acids.

V usage is TRBV2 and J usage is TRBJ2-1, with 8 bases that match TRBD1. V shed 1 base, J shed 8 bases, and the junction held 4 bases outside the gene matches. CDR3 length: 14 amino acids. CDR1 and CDR2 (germline): SNHLY, FYNNEI. This CDR3 is CASSEGRGLDEQFF. As DNA, the CDR3 is TGTGCCAGCAGTGAAGGCAGGGGGCTGGATGAGCAGTTCTTC.

The J gene is TRBJ2-1, the V gene TRBV30; D gene uncertain. V was shortened by 0 bases and J by 7 bases, with 4 bases between the two germline ends. This CDR3 has 11 residues. CDR1 is GTSNPN and CDR2 is SVGIG in the germline V gene (reference sequence). CDR3 residues: CAWSVYNEQFF. CDR3 in DNA: TGTGCCTGGAGTGTATATAATGAGCAGTTCTTC.

The rearrangement joins TRBV30 to TRBJ2-5; 8 positions agree with TRBD2. CDR1 and CDR2 from the germline V gene are GTSNPN and SVGIG (reference sequence). The CDR3 has 16 residues. Unmatched junction bases numbered 8, after V lost 0 bases and J lost 2 bases. CDR3 bases: TGTGCCTGGAGTGTACAAGGACTAGCAAGTCAAGAGACCCAGTACTTC. Its translation is CAWSVQGLASQETQYF.

This clone was seen once. CDR3 sequence (DNA): TGTGCCATCAGTGAGGCAGGTGGGTACGAGCAGTACTTC. The encoded protein is CAISEAGGYEQYF. V and J are TRBV10-3 and TRBJ2-7; D uncertain. V was clipped by 2 bases and J by 4 bases, with 9 bases between them. The V gene's germline CDR1 is ENHRY and CDR2 SYGVKD. The CDR3 extends over 13 amino acids.

The V call is TRBV25-1, the J call TRBJ2-7, with D possibly matching TRBD2 (6 bases). V was cut by 3 bases and J by 0 bases, with 18 bases left in between. Germline CDR1 MGHDK, CDR2 SYGVNS. The CDR3 sequence is 17 residues long. CDR3: CASSDEEGMTISYEQYF. The CDR3 DNA reads as TGTGCCAGCAGTGATGAGGAGGGGATGACGATCTCCTACGAGCAGTACTTC.

V is TRBV5-1 and J is TRBJ1-3, with a possible D match to TRBD1 (5 bases). The CDR3 is 16 amino acids. Germline-derived CDR1 and CDR2 are SGHRS and YFSETQ. V gave up 0 bases and J gave up 2 bases, with 12 bases separating them. CDR3 in DNA: TGCGCCAGCAGCTTGGCCTGGCCAGGGACTGGAAACACCATATATTTT. It encodes CASSLAWPGTGNTIYF.

J is TRBJ2-2 and V is TRBV27; 7 bases are a match to TRBD1. Germline CDR1 reads MNHEY; CDR2 reads SMNVEV (reference sequence). There are 15 residues in the CDR3. With 8 bases clipped from V and 5 bases from J, the junction kept 11 bases outside the gene matches. CDR3 amino acids: CASRLWTGATGELFF. The CDR3 DNA reads TGTGCCAGCCGACTCTGGACAGGAGCGACCGGGGAGCTGTTTTTT.

CDR3 coding DNA: TGTGCCATCAGTGAGTCGGTAGGGACAGATAAGCCCCAGCATTTT. Protein sequence: CAISESVGTDKPQHF. This sequence joins TRBV10-3 and TRBJ1-5; 7 nucleotides line up with TRBD1. The CDR3 sequence is 15 residues long. Germline V lookup: CDR1 ENHRY, CDR2 SYGVKD. Trimming cost V 0 bases and J 8 bases; bases outside gene matches: 7.

The chain recombines TRBV12-5 with TRBJ1-6; D perhaps matches TRBD1 (6 bases). CDR1 and CDR2 (germline): LGHNT, FRNRAP. The V end lost 1 base, the J end lost 6 bases, and 7 bases lay between the germline ends. This CDR3 is 14 amino acids long. CDR3 nucleotides: TGTGCTAGTGGTTTGGGGACAGCTAATTCACCCCTCCACTTT. Translation gives CASGLGTANSPLHF.

The rearrangement uses TRBV9 and TRBJ1-1; 10 nucleotides line up with TRBD1. The V gene end was trimmed by 2 bases and the J gene end by 7 bases; junction bases not matched to a gene: 11. Germline CDR1 is SGDLS and CDR2 is YYNGEE. The CDR3 extends over 16 amino acids. The CDR3 reads CASSVKPPGQGSEAFF. The CDR3 bases are TGTGCCAGCAGCGTCAAACCACCGGGACAGGGGAGTGAAGCTTTCTTT.

This rearrangement joins TRBV28 to TRBJ1-3; D gene uncertain. Germline CDR1 MDHEN, CDR2 SYDVKM. The CDR3 consists of 13 residues. V dropped 3 bases and J dropped 4 bases, with 7 bases sitting between them. CDR3 sequence reads: CASSFLSGNTIYF. The DNA of the CDR3 is TGTGCCAGCAGTTTCTTGTCCGGAAACACCATATATTTT.

The J gene is TRBJ2-3, the V gene TRBV15; 9 positions agree with TRBD2. This CDR3 contains 16 residues. In germline, CDR1 is LNHNV, CDR2 YYDKDF (reference sequence). V was clipped by 0 bases and J by 7 bases; unmatched bases: 8. The CDR3 loop reads CATSRDKAGGKNTQYF. In DNA, the CDR3 is TGTGCCACCAGCAGAGATAAGGCGGGAGGGAAGAATACGCAGTATTTT.

J is TRBJ1-2 and V is TRBV6-1; 9 nucleotides match TRBD1. There are 15 residues in the CDR3. Germline CDR1 and CDR2: MNHNS and SASEGT. V was clipped by 7 bases and J by 2 bases; unmatched bases: 8. DNA of the CDR3: TGTGCCAGCATTCTGGGACAGGGACTAAACTATGGCTACACCTTC. Its protein product is CASILGQGLNYGYTF.

The chain uses TRBV6-5 and TRBJ2-7, with D possibly being TRBD2 (5 bases). This CDR3 region has 15 residues. Germline V gives CDR1 MNHEY, CDR2 SVGAGI. Trimming took off 3 bases at V and 2 bases at J, with 14 bases between the two ends. The CDR3 bases are TGTGCCAGCAGTTATATCTCCGGGGTTCCCTACGAGCAGTACTTC. Protein sequence: CASSYISGVPYEQYF.

The gene calls are TRBV6-1 and TRBJ2-7; D possibly corresponds to TRBD2 (5 bases). The length of the CDR3 is 13 residues. V lost 6 bases and J 3 bases, leaving 12 bases between the germline ends. Germline V gene data show CDR1 as MNHNS and CDR2 as SASEGT. The CDR3 DNA reads TGTGCCAGCAGCCTCGACTACCTCTACGAGCAGTACTTC. Translating gives CASSLDYLYEQYF.

The V call is TRBV25-1, the J call TRBJ2-7; TRBD2 matches at 7 bases. Per germline, CDR1 MGHDK and CDR2 SYGVNS. The CDR3 contains 14 residues. V shed 8 bases, J shed 2 bases, and the junction held 9 bases outside the gene matches. CDR3 in DNA: TGTGCCAGCCGGACTAGTGTCGGGCCCTACGAGCAGTACTTC. Translation gives CASRTSVGPYEQYF.

The chain uses TRBV6-1 and TRBJ2-7, with D tentatively TRBD2 (5 bases). The germline V and J ends were trimmed by 2 bases and 3 bases, with 11 bases remaining between them. The CDR3 is made up of 14 amino acids. Germline loops: CDR1 MNHNS, CDR2 SASEGT. The CDR3 loop reads CASSENLAGYEQYF. CDR3 sequence (DNA): TGTGCCAGCAGTGAAAATCTCGCGGGCTACGAGCAGTACTTC.

The chain combines TRBV30 with TRBJ2-7; D is unclear. Trimming took 5 bases from V and 2 from J, leaving 7 bases between them. The CDR3 is 11 amino acids. Per germline, CDR1 GTSNPN and CDR2 SVGIG (reference sequence). The CDR3 spells CAWGLAYEQYF. DNA of the CDR3: TGTGCCTGGGGCCTAGCCTACGAGCAGTACTTC.

The chain has TRBV6-5 and TRBJ1-4, with D unclear. This CDR3 contains 16 residues. Germline values: CDR1 MNHEY, CDR2 SVGAGI. Trimming shortened V by 0 bases and J by 2 bases, and 10 bases separated the two germline ends. This chain's CDR3 is CASSYSRGSTNEKLFF. CDR3 sequence (DNA): TGTGCCAGCAGTTACTCGCGGGGATCTACTAATGAAAAACTGTTTTTT.

This clone was recorded once. The chain has TRBV27 and TRBJ2-1; 8 bases fit TRBD2. The germline gives CDR1 MNHEY, CDR2 SMNVEV (reference sequence). Unmatched junction bases numbered 12, after V lost 2 bases and J lost 6 bases. CDR3 length equals 17 residues. CDR3 amino acids: CASSLTPGGKGFNEQFF. CDR3 sequence (DNA): TGTGCCAGCAGTTTAACCCCGGGGGGGAAGGGCTTCAATGAGCAGTTCTTC.

V gene TRBV5-1 combines with J gene TRBJ1-1; D unresolved. V was trimmed by 4 bases and J by 5 bases, leaving 15 bases between them. CDR1 and CDR2 (germline): SGHRS, YFSETQ. This CDR3 contains 14 residues. The CDR3 is CASSEGGLRTEAFF. The DNA of the CDR3 is TGCGCCAGCAGCGAAGGTGGCCTCAGGACTGAAGCTTTCTTT.

The chain links TRBV2 to TRBJ2-7; 11 nucleotides agree with TRBD2. The ends lost 8 bases at V and 6 bases at J; junction bases unmatched: 9. This CDR3 is built from 14 residues. The germline V gene encodes CDR1 SNHLY and CDR2 FYNNEI. The CDR3 loop is CASEGLAALGEQYF. CDR3 in DNA: TGTGCCAGCGAGGGACTAGCGGCCCTTGGCGAGCAGTACTTC.

This clone was seen just once. The chain is built from TRBV7-2 and TRBJ2-7; D gene ambiguous. Germline V gene sequence: CDR1 SGHTA, CDR2 FQGNSA. The CDR3 is 13 amino acids. V lost 1 base and J 4 bases, leaving 8 bases between the germline ends. The CDR3 DNA reads as TGTGCCAGCAGCTTAGTTGGCTTTTACGAGCAGTACTTC. As protein: CASSLVGFYEQYF.

J is TRBJ2-1 and V is TRBV27; 11 nucleotides match TRBD1. V was pared by 2 bases and J by 9 bases, with 3 bases of the junction left unmatched. The CDR3 is 14 amino acids. The germline V gene encodes CDR1 MNHEY and CDR2 SMNVEV (reference sequence). The chain's CDR3 is CASSLTGTGGEQFF. CDR3 bases: TGTGCCAGCAGTTTAACCGGGACAGGGGGTGAGCAGTTCTTC.

V is TRBV11-2 and J is TRBJ2-5; D gene uncertain. CDR1 SGHAT and CDR2 FQNNGV come from the germline V gene. This CDR3 region has 15 residues. V was trimmed by 1 base and J by 2 bases, leaving 11 bases between them. The CDR3 nucleotides are TGTGCCAGCAGCTTAGCCGATTCGGGTCAAGAGACCCAGTACTTC. Residues: CASSLADSGQETQYF.

In this sample, this clone is medium-sized. The chain uses TRBV9 and TRBJ2-7, with D possibly TRBD1 on 5 matching bases. Trimming pared 4 bases from V and 3 bases from J, leaving 14 bases between. This CDR3 comprises 14 residues. From germline, CDR1 is SGDLS and CDR2 YYNGEE. The CDR3 DNA is TGTGCCAGCAGCCCGCGACAGACCCTCTACGAGCAGTACTTC. As protein: CASSPRQTLYEQYF.

CDR3 sequence reads: CASSYLTSGGNTEAFF. The DNA of the CDR3 is TGTGCCAGCAGTTACCTAACTTCGGGGGGCAACACTGAAGCTTTCTTT. The chain is built from TRBV6-5 and TRBJ1-1, with D perhaps TRBD1 (6 bases). Trimming took 2 bases from V and 2 from J, leaving 15 bases between them. This CDR3 contains 16 residues. CDR1 and CDR2 from the germline V gene are MNHEY and SVGAGI.

This sequence joins TRBV4-1 and TRBJ1-1, with D unclear. This CDR3 is 13 amino acids long. V lost 6 bases and J 1 base, leaving 9 bases between the germline ends. Germline CDR1 reads MGHRA; CDR2 reads YSYEKL. The CDR3 here is CASRNRENTEAFF. For the CDR3, the DNA is TGCGCCAGCAGAAATCGGGAGAACACTGAAGCTTTCTTT.